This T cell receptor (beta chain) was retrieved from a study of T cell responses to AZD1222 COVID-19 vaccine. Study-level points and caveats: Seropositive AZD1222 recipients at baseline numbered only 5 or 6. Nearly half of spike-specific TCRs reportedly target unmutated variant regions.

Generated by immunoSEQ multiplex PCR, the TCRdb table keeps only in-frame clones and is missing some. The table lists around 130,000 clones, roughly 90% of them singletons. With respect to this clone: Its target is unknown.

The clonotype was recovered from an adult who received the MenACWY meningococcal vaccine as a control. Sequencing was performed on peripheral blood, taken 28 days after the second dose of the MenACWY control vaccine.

The chain's CDR3 is CASSQAATSGGEQFF. In DNA form, the CDR3 reads TGCGCCAGCAGCCAAGCAGCGACTAGCGGGGGCGAGCAGTTCTTC. V is TRBV4-3 and J is TRBJ2-1; 12 positions match TRBD2. The V segment lost 1 base and the J segment 10 bases; nucleotides outside the gene matches: 5. Germline CDR1 reads LGHNA; CDR2 reads YSLEER. The CDR3 is 15 residues long.